The present T cell receptor beta chain was sequenced within a study of shared clonotypes between healthy human individuals. TCRdb keeps only in-frame clones here, not all; method: immunoSEQ multiplex PCR. Here the sample spans about 1.1 million clones, around three quarters being singletons. Looked up from germline, CDR1 is MNHEY and CDR2 is SVGAGI. There are 15 residues in the CDR3. With V trimmed by 5 bases and J by 6 bases, 10 bases remained unmatched. CD4+ cells underwent separation, giving CD45RA+ naive and CD45RA-negative memory subsets. The TCR was taken from a man between 18 and 35 years old in good health. Some clones in this sample may be carry-over from other donors' samples. V gene TRBV6-5 combines with J gene TRBJ2-7; 10 bases match TRBD2. The sequencing sample was made of memory CD4+ T cells from PBMCs. Specified subset: CD45RA-negative fraction. DNA of the CDR3: TGTGCCAGCAGTCCCGTAGCGGGAGGTTTGGGCGAGCAGTACTTC. Encoded protein: CASSPVAGGLGEQYF.